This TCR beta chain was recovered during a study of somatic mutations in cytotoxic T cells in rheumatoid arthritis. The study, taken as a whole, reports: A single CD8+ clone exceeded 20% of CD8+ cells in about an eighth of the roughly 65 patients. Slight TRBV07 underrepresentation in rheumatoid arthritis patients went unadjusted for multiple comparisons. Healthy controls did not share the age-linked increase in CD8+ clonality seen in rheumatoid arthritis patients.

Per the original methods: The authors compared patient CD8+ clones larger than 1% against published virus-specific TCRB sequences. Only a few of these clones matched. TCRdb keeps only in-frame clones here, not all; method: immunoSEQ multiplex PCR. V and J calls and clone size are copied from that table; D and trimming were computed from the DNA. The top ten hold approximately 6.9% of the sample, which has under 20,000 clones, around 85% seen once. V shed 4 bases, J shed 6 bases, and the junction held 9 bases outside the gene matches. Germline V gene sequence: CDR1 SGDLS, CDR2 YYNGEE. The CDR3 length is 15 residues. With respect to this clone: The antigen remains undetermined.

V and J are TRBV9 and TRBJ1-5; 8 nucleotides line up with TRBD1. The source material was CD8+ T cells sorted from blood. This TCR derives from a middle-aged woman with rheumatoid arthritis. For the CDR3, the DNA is TGTGCCAGCAGCAAAGGACAGGGTTTTGGTCAGCCCCAGCATTTT. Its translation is CASSKGQGFGQPQHF.